Each of the 20 T cell receptor beta chains below was sequenced from the same sample in a study of vaccination and CD4 T cells after COVID-19. With the Oncomine TCR Beta short-read assay, DNA from cultured CD4+ T cells was sequenced. TCRdb re-derived calls from the PCR reads in MiXCR, one entry per CDR3 protein. The sample consists of 20,000 to 25,000 distinct CDR3 sequences, 30% of them appearing once. The time point here: late sampling 161 to 241 days after vaccination in three convalescent patients. The treatment here: roughly 11-day PBMC culture with coronavirus spike peptide pools or control peptides (ViraFEST assay). No antigen is known for these receptors. The sample consisted of CD4+ T cells from blood, cultured in vitro, taken about 7 months after SARS-CoV-2 vaccination. These receptors came from a human donor who had recovered from COVID-19.

This clonotype was detected only once. The J gene is TRBJ2-2, the V gene TRBV6-2 or TRBV6-3, with 8 positions matching TRBD1. The CDR3 length is 15 residues. After removal of 7 bases from V and 4 bases from J, the junction contained 8 bases not matched to a gene. Germline V lookup: CDR1 MNHEY, CDR2 SVGEGT. The CDR3 loop is CASIPGGAGTGELFF. The CDR3 nucleotides are TGTGCCAGCATCCCAGGGGGCGCGGGCACCGGGGAGCTGTTTTTT.

This clonotype was seen a few times. V is TRBV20-1 and J is TRBJ2-3, with a tentative D call TRBD1 (7 bases). The CDR3 runs to 15 residues. The germline CDR1 and CDR2 sequences are DFQATT and SNEGSKA (reference sequence). The V end was cut by 1 base, the J end by 1 base, with 12 bases between. The CDR3 bases are TGCAGTGCTAGAGCCGGAGGGGGCGGCACAGATACGCAGTATTTT. Protein: CSARAGGGGTDTQYF.

The rearrangement joins TRBV5-8 to TRBJ1-5; D is undetermined. The CDR3 contains 11 residues. CDR1 SGHTS and CDR2 YDEGEE come from the germline V gene. Trimming removed 1 base at V and 6 bases at J, with 2 bases between. CDR3 in DNA: TGTGCCAGCAGCTTGATTCAGCCCCAGCATTTT. The encoded protein is CASSLIQPQHF.

This clonotype is medium-sized (0.01 to 0.1%) within its sample. This sequence joins TRBV20-1 and TRBJ1-5; D remains unclear. Germline CDR1 and CDR2: DFQATT and SNEGSKA (reference sequence). The CDR3 has 12 residues. The V end lost 0 bases, the J end lost 5 bases, and 5 bases lay between the germline ends. CDR3 DNA sequence: TGCAGTGCTAGAGAATTTCATCAGCCCCAGCATTTT. This codes for CSAREFHQPQHF.

On this clonotype: The junction differs from germline at one of its ends, possibly a read error. V usage is TRBV20-1 and J usage is TRBJ2-1; D unclear. The CDR3 sequence is 14 residues long. Germline CDR1 DFQATT, CDR2 SNEGSKA (reference sequence). The DNA of the CDR3 is TGCAGTGCTAGAGATTGGCGAGGAAGGAATGAGCAGCTCTTC. Amino acids: CSARDWRGRNEQLF.

The chain combines TRBV20-1 with TRBJ2-3, with D perhaps assigned TRBD1 or TRBD2 (5 bases each). The CDR3 has 13 amino acids. The V end lost 6 bases, the J end lost 4 bases, and 14 bases lay between the germline ends. Looked up from germline, CDR1 is DFQATT and CDR2 is SNEGSKA (reference sequence). The CDR3 sequence: CSAQKRGPDTQYF. Written as DNA, the CDR3 is TGCAGTGCACAGAAGAGGGGCCCAGATACGCAGTATTTT.

The gene calls are TRBV20-1 and TRBJ2-5, with 14 bases matching TRBD2. V dropped 0 bases and J dropped 5; count of bases not matched to a gene: 14. The CDR3 extends over 19 amino acids. Germline loops: CDR1 DFQATT, CDR2 SNEGSKA (reference sequence). The CDR3 DNA sequence: TGCAGTGCTAGAGATGAAACCGGGACTAGCGGGAGAGGGTGGGAGACCCAGTACTTC. Residues: CSARDETGTSGRGWETQYF.

The rearrangement uses TRBV28 and TRBJ2-1; 8 bases are shared with TRBD2. This CDR3 contains 12 residues. J gave up 14 bases and V 7 bases, and 10 bases lay outside the gene matches. Germline V gene sequence: CDR1 MDHEN, CDR2 SYDVKM. CDR3 in DNA: TGTGCCAGCACCATCCCCGGGACTAGTAAGTTCTTC. Amino acid sequence: CASTIPGTSKFF. The whole variable domain, filled in from reference TRBV28 and TRBJ2-1, reads DVKVTQSSRYLVKRTGEKVFLECVQDMDHENMFWYRQDPGLGLRLIYFSYDVKMKEKGDIPEGYSVSREKKERFSLILESASTNQTSMYLCASTIPGTSKFFGPGTRLTVL.

This clonotype was observed a few times. The chain uses TRBV20-1 and TRBJ1-2, with D possibly matching TRBD1 (5 bases). V lost 2 bases and J 4 bases, leaving 11 bases between the germline ends. CDR1 DFQATT and CDR2 SNEGSKA come from the germline V gene (reference sequence). The length of the CDR3 is 13 residues. The CDR3, as DNA: TGCAGTGCTAGAAAAGGGGCAGCCTATGGCTACACCTTC. Its translation is CSARKGAAYGYTF.

The CDR3: CASSLVTSGTYEQYF. The CDR3 DNA reads as TGTGCCAGCAGTTTAGTAACTAGTGGCACCTACGAGCAGTACTTC. The V and J genes are TRBV28 and TRBJ2-7; D possibly corresponds to TRBD2 (5 bases). V was pared by 2 bases and J by 2 bases, with 13 bases between. The length of the CDR3 is 15 residues. CDR1 and CDR2 (germline): MDHEN, SYDVKM.

Sample share makes this clonotype medium-sized (0.01 to 0.1%). The chain combines TRBV14 with TRBJ2-5, with D possibly being TRBD2 (5 bases). CDR3 length: 12 residues. V was cut by 4 bases and J by 7 bases, with 10 bases left in between. Germline V gene data show CDR1 as SGHDN and CDR2 as FVKESK. CDR3 amino acids: CASSLDRGTQYF. The CDR3 nucleotides are TGTGCCAGCAGCCTTGACCGGGGGACCCAGTACTTC.

The rearrangement links TRBV18 to TRBJ1-5; D not resolved. The CDR3 runs 13 residues. CDR1 is KGHSH and CDR2 is LQKENI in the germline V gene. The V and J ends lost 2 bases and 5 bases respectively, with 7 bases between them. CDR3: CASSPGSDQPQHF. CDR3 nucleotide sequence: TGTGCCAGCTCACCAGGGTCGGATCAGCCCCAGCATTTT. Filled out from reference TRBV18 and TRBJ1-5, the complete variable domain reads NAGVMQNPRHLVRRRGQEARLRCSPMKGHSHVYWYRQLPEEGLKFMVYLQKENIIDESGMPKERFSAEFPKEGPSILRIQQVVRGDSAAYFCASSPGSDQPQHFGDGTRLSIL.

This clonotype was observed many times. The chain has TRBV7-2 and TRBJ2-5; the D call may be TRBD1 or TRBD2 (5 bases each). CDR1 is SGHTA and CDR2 is FQGNSA in the germline V gene. V lost 10 bases and J lost 4, with 19 bases in between. This CDR3 comprises 14 residues. The CDR3 here is CAILMGPRGETQYF. In DNA form, the CDR3 reads TGTGCCATCCTCATGGGACCCAGAGGAGAGACCCAGTACTTC.

This clonotype was detected only a few times. The chain has TRBV15 and TRBJ1-5; D is uncertain. This CDR3 region has 17 residues. The V gene lost 0 bases and the J gene lost 7 bases, with 19 bases spanning the gap. The germline gives CDR1 LNHNV, CDR2 YYDKDF (reference sequence). Here the CDR3 DNA reads TGTGCCACCAGCAGAGATCTTATAGAGGCGCCGGCCCAGCCCCAGCATTTT. Its translation: CATSRDLIEAPAQPQHF.

This clonotype was counted between two and nine times. The chain carries TRBV7-8 and TRBJ1-5; D is unclear. Trimming took off 0 bases at V and 1 base at J, with 13 bases between the two ends. Germline V lookup: CDR1 SGHVS, CDR2 FQNEAQ. The CDR3 is 17 residues long. CDR3 sequence: CASSLASERKSNQPQHF. CDR3 DNA: TGTGCCAGCAGCTTAGCGTCGGAACGGAAAAGCAATCAGCCCCAGCATTTT.

The rearrangement uses TRBV20-1 and TRBJ1-1; the match to TRBD1 covers 8 bases. V dropped 2 bases and J dropped 11; count of bases not matched to a gene: 7. The germline gives CDR1 DFQATT, CDR2 SNEGSKA (reference sequence). The CDR3 has 12 amino acids. The CDR3 DNA sequence: TGCAGTGCTAGACCCGGGACAGGACCCGCTTTCTTT. Encoded protein: CSARPGTGPAFF.

This clonotype was detected a few times. The V call is TRBV10-3, the J call TRBJ1-5; the D gene is possibly TRBD1 (6 bases). This CDR3 region has 14 residues. V dropped 0 bases and J dropped 7 bases, with 10 bases sitting between them. The germline V gene encodes CDR1 ENHRY and CDR2 SYGVKD. The DNA of the CDR3 is TGTGCCATCAGTGAGTCGGGGGCGAGACAGCCCCAGCATTTT. Translation gives CAISESGARQPQHF.

This clonotype was picked up a small number of times. V and J are TRBV20-1 and TRBJ2-7, with 8 bases identical to TRBD1. CDR1 and CDR2 from the germline V gene are DFQATT and SNEGSKA (reference sequence). There are 13 residues in the CDR3. The trim removed 0 bases at V and 7 bases at J, leaving 5 bases unmatched. The CDR3 spells CSARDQGAREQYF. The CDR3 DNA reads TGCAGTGCTAGAGATCAGGGGGCGAGGGAGCAGTACTTC.

V and J are TRBV15 and TRBJ1-6; 7 bases map to TRBD1. Germline V gene sequence: CDR1 LNHNV, CDR2 YYDKDF (reference sequence). Germline trimming cut 3 bases from V and 1 base from J; bases unmatched to any gene: 9. The CDR3 length is 18 residues. CDR3 sequence (DNA): TGTGCCACCAGCAGGGATACAGGGGAGAGATCCTATAATTCACCCCTCCACTTT. This translates into CATSRDTGERSYNSPLHF.

This clonotype qualifies as medium-sized (0.01 to 0.1%). CDR3 sequence (DNA): TGTGCCAGCAGCGCGGACATGAACACTGAAGCTTTCTTT. Protein product: CASSADMNTEAFF. This chain joins TRBV7-2 and TRBJ1-1; D may be TRBD1 (5 bases). The CDR3 is 13 residues long. Trimming took off 5 bases at V and 0 bases at J, with 7 bases between the two ends. Per the germline V gene, CDR1 is SGHTA and CDR2 is FQGNSA.